The present entry profiles one T cell receptor (beta chain) with its context. The antigen this receptor binds is unknown. No clone much larger than this one lies a single base away; base qualities are absent. The sample comes from a study of glioma-infiltrating T cells (TCRdb year 2016). Context from the whole study: TCR alpha- and beta-chain repertoires were sequenced from glioma tissue, non-neoplastic brain tissue and matched peripheral blood mononuclear cells. Each tissue-infiltrating repertoire was compared with the same patient's peripheral blood repertoire to measure divergence between tissue and blood T-cell populations. The paired cohort comprised three low-grade glioma patients, about eight primary glioblastoma patients and three non-glioma patients contributing non-neoplastic brain tissue. Study-level results and caveats: VJ-independent divergence between tissue and blood was lower than expected in non-neoplastic patients but higher than expected in all gliomas, particularly low-grade gliomas. Tissue and blood shared very few CDR3 sequences, a result attributed to high CDR3 diversity and limited sampling. The group comparisons were based on small numbers of patients: three non-neoplastic, three low-grade glioma and several glioblastoma patients.

The iRepertoire nested amplicon-rescue multiplex PCR (arm-PCR) platform was used to amplify TCR alpha and beta CDR3 regions from RNA. For one-step reverse transcription and amplification, about 90-400 ng of tissue mRNA or PBMC total RNA was used as input. Following bead purification, Illumina adapters were added by a secondary multiplex PCR, and libraries between 200 and 400 bp were gel-purified. Libraries carried internal 6-nucleotide barcodes used for demultiplexing. Libraries were sequenced on an Illumina MiSeq with 2x220 or 2x250 nucleotide paired-end reads. From the authors' description of their analysis: Paired reads were merged with FLASH 1.2.11 and aligned to the GRCh37 human genome with BWA-MEM before extracting TRA and TRB reads. V and J assignment used an IMGT-derived reference of cassette sequences and CDR3 motifs that included pseudogenes. Reads were translated in three frames, and productive CDR3s were defined by a C…FGXG motif without stop codons. Clonotypes were defined as unique combinations of V-J cassette pair and CDR3 amino acid sequence. Hamming distance filtering was applied to reads, with thresholds set by the sequence error rate of each sample in mapped regions. TCRdb trimmed public reads at Q25 via fastp, called clones via MiXCR and kept in-frame beta chains. Every entry covers one CDR3 protein and lists the most common genes and DNA from its rows. TCRdb, not the authors, supplied the V and J calls. Across this sample there are 1,800 or so distinct CDR3 sequences, with approximately 26% seen only once. The top ten clonotypes cover approximately 33% of the sample.

CDR1 and CDR2, per the germline V gene, are SGDLS and YYNGEE. Including cysteine and phenylalanine, the CDR3 has 16 amino acids. Here the CDR3 DNA is all that survives: 48 bases in frame from base 1. The V end gives up 0 bases and the J end 0 bases, leaving 3 bases in the junction not matched to a gene. Here the chain combines TRBV9 and TRBJ1-3; 7 central bases correspond to TRBD1. The sequence came from a human donor with low-grade glioma or glioblastoma, undergoing nonglioma brain surgery, or in good health (not recorded which). Sequencing was performed on glioma tissue, nonneoplastic brain tissue, or PBMCs (not recorded which). The CDR3 protein is CASSVGDSISGNTIYF. The sequenced DNA is TGTGCCAGCAGCGTAGGGGACAGTATCTCTGGAAACACCATATATTTT.